This T cell receptor (beta chain) was recorded in a study of T cell responses to AZD1222 COVID-19 vaccine. Overall study findings and caveats: Just a handful of people given AZD1222 tested seropositive at baseline. Spike-specific TCR breadth and depth grew following two AZD1222 doses. In the spike-specific TCR repertoire, nearly half reportedly target unmutated variant regions. Spike-wide coverage was observed for vaccine-associated CD4 TCRs, with dominant responses at 160-218 and 743-854.

There are 16 residues in the CDR3. Germline CDR1 reads SGDLS; CDR2 reads YYNGEE. V shed 1 base and J 6 bases; nucleotides not matched to a gene: 10. This clone was counted between two and nine times. What it binds is unknown. The assay was immunoSEQ multiplex PCR, and TCRdb's table has in-frame clones only and misses some. The sample has around 140,000 clones; about 82% are singletons. The TCR was taken from an adult who received the MenACWY meningococcal vaccine as a control. Sequencing used peripheral blood, obtained 28 days after the second dose of the MenACWY control vaccine. This chain joins TRBV9 and TRBJ2-3; 8 positions agree with TRBD2. The CDR3 here is CASSVRGSGGGDTQYF. CDR3 in DNA: TGTGCCAGCAGCGTAAGGGGGAGCGGGGGTGGCGATACGCAGTATTTT.